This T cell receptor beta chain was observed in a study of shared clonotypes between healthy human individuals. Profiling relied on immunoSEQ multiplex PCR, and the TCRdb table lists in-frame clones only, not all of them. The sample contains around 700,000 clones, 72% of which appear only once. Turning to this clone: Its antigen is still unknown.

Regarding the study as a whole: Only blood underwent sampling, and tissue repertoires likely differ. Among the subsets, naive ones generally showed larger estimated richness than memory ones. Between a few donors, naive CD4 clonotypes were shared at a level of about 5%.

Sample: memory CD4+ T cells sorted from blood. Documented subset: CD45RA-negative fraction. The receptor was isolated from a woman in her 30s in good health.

CDR3 DNA sequence: TGTGCCAGCAGCCCGCGAGGGGGACAGGGAAAAGCAAATGAGCAGTTCTTC. Amino acid sequence: CASSPRGGQGKANEQFF. V and J are TRBV9 and TRBJ2-1; 9 nucleotides match TRBD1. The trim removed 4 bases at V and 7 bases at J, leaving 15 bases unmatched. The CDR3 contains 17 residues. CDR1 and CDR2 (germline): SGDLS, YYNGEE.